This T cell receptor (beta chain) was captured by sequencing in a study of T cell clonality in common variable immunodeficiency. Regarding the study as a whole: Compared with controls, CVID subjects had fewer shared TCRbeta clones. Repertoire-complication correlations in CVID were limited by patient heterogeneity. TCRbeta clonality was increased in CVID versus healthy controls.

The length of the CDR3 is 13 residues. Germline V gene data show CDR1 as GTSNPN and CDR2 as SVGIG (reference sequence). V was clipped by 0 bases and J by 2 bases, with 5 bases between them. This clone was counted at least ten times. Antigen specificity is unknown. The read ends 3 residues early relative to the CDR3; the germline J gene fills the gap. The repertoire was sequenced with immunoSEQ multiplex PCR; TCRdb's copy has only in-frame clones and lacks some. The sample has 55,000 or so clones, none seen only once. The receptor's source is a person aged 18 to 70 in good health. The genes are TRBV30 and TRBJ1-5; D not certain. Input material: peripheral blood mononuclear cells. CDR3 DNA, as far as it was read: TGTGCCTGGAGTGTACGGTGCAATCAGCCC. The encoded protein is CAWSVRCNQP. The CDR3 reads in full as CAWSVRCNQPQHF.